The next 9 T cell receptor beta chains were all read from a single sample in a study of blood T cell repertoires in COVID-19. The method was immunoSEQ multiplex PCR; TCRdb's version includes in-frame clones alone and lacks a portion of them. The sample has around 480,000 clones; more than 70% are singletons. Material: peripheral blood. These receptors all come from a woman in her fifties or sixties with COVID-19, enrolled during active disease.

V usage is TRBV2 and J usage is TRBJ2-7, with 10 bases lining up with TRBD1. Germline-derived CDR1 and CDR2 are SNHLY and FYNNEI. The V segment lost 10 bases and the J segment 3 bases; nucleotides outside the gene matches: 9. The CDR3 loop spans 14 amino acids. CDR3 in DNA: TGTGCCAACAGCCGGGACAGGGGACTCTACGAGCAGTACTTC. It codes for CANSRDRGLYEQYF.

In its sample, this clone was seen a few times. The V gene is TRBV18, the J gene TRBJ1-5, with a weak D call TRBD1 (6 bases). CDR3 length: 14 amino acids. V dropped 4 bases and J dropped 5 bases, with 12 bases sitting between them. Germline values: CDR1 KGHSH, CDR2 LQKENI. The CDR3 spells CASSLQGWDQPQHF. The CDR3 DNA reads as TGTGCCAGCTCACTACAGGGATGGGATCAGCCCCAGCATTTT.

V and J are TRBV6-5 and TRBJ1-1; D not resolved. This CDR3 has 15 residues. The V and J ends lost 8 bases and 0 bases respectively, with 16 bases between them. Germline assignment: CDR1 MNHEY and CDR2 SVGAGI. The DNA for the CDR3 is TGTGCCAGCCACCCTCCCGGGCGGGTGAACACTGAAGCTTTCTTT. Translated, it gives CASHPPGRVNTEAFF.

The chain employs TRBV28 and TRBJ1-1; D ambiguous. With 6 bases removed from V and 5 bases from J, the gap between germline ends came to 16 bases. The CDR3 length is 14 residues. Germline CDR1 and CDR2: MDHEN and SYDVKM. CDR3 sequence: CASSFLYVRTEAFF. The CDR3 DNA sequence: TGTGCCAGCAGCTTCCTCTATGTGAGAACTGAAGCTTTCTTT.

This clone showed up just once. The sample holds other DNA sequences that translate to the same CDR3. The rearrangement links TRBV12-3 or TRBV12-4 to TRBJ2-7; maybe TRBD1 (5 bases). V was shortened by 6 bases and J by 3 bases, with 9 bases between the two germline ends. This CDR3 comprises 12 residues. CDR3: CASSRDSYEQYF. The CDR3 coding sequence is TGTGCCAGCAGCCGCGACAGCTACGAGCAGTACTTC.

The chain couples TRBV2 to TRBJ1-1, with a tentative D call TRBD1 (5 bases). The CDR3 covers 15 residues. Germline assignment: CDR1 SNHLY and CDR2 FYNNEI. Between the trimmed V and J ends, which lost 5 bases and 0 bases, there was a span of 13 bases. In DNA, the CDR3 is TGTGCCAGCAGTTATCAAGGGGCTATGAACACTGAAGCTTTCTTT. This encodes CASSYQGAMNTEAFF.

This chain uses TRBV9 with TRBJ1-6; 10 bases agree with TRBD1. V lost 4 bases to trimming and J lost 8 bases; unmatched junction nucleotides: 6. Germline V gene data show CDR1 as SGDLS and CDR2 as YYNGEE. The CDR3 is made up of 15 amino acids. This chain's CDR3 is CASSSWDRGYSPLHF. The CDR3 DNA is TGTGCCAGCAGCTCATGGGACAGGGGATATTCACCCCTCCACTTT.

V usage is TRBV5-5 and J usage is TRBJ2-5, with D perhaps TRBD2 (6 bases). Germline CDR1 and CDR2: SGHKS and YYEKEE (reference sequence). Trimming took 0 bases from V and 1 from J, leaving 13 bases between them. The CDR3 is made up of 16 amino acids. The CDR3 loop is CASSLAAGMGQETQYF. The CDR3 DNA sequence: TGTGCCAGCAGCTTGGCGGCGGGGATGGGCCAAGAGACCCAGTACTTC.

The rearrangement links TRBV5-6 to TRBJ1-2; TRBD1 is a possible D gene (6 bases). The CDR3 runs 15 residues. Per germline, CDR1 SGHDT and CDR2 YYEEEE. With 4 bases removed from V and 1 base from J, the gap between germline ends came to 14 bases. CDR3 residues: CASSPGGAINYGYTF. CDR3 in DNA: TGTGCCAGCAGCCCCGGGGGGGCCATTAACTATGGCTACACCTTC.